The clone carrying this TCR beta chain showed up just a few times. This specimen comes from a study of identical twins. Template switching added a universal primer site, and cDNA bore unique molecular identifiers. TCRdb re-analysed the 5' RACE reads in MiXCR, keeping a single row per CDR3 protein. The data show roughly 1.6 million distinct CDR3 sequences, less than 40% seen once. CDR3 length equals 14 residues. With 3 bases removed from V and 2 bases from J, the gap between germline ends came to 10 bases. Germline lookup yields CDR1 MGHDK and CDR2 SYGVNS. Sequencing was done on a sample of cord blood. This chain joins TRBV25-1 and TRBJ2-5; TRBD1 is a possible D gene (6 bases). The TCR comes from a newborn girl in good health. The CDR3 DNA follows: TGTGCCAGCAGTGAGGGACAAATTCAAGAGACCCAGTACTTC. This sequence encodes CASSEGQIQETQYF. Full variable domain (remainder filled in from reference TRBV25-1 and TRBJ2-5): EADIYQTPRYLVIGTGKKITLECSQTMGHDKMYWYQQDPGMELHLIHYSYGVNSTEKGDLSSESTVSRIRTEHFPLTLESARPSHTSQYLCASSEGQIQETQYFGPGTRLLVL.